The 28 T cell receptor beta chains given below trace back to one sample, sequenced in a study of beta chain features in type 1 diabetes. All of the isolated RNA was reverse transcribed, so expressed TCRB transcripts were sequenced. Assay used: immunoSEQ multiplex PCR; TCRdb lists only in-frame clones, some missing. The sample contains 300,000 to 400,000 clones, approximately 13% of which appear only once. Their cognate antigens are unknown. Whole-study findings and limits: Across all four CD4+ subsets, people with type 1 diabetes showed modestly shorter TCRB CDR3s.

Sequencing was carried out using naive CD4+ T cells from blood. These receptor sequences come from a woman aged 18-35 years with type 1 diabetes.

This clone has a handful of counts. The chain carries TRBV6-5 and TRBJ1-5, with TRBD1 matching over 7 bases. Trimming removed 6 bases from V and 4 bases from J; junction bases left unmatched: 6. The V gene's germline CDR1 is MNHEY and CDR2 SVGAGI. CDR3 size: 14 residues. CDR3 coding DNA: TGTGCCAGCAGCATCCGACAGGGTAATCAGCCCCAGCATTTT. Translating it yields CASSIRQGNQPQHF.

This clone has a handful of counts. CDR3 coding DNA: TGCAGCGCGACCCGCGGGAGAAGAGATACGCAGTATTTT. Translation gives CSATRGRRDTQYF. The rearrangement links TRBV29-1 to TRBJ2-3; TRBD2 matches at 7 bases. Losses at the gene ends were 7 bases for V and 5 bases for J; bases not matched to a gene: 9. The CDR3 is made up of 13 amino acids. Germline CDR1 reads SQVTM; CDR2 reads ANQGSEA.

V gene TRBV5-1 combines with J gene TRBJ2-1, with 10 nucleotides matching TRBD2. CDR1 and CDR2 from the germline V gene are SGHRS and YFSETQ. The CDR3 covers 16 residues. Losses at the gene ends were 4 bases for V and 5 bases for J; bases not matched to a gene: 9. Here the CDR3 reads CASSTGWTSGNNEQFF. The CDR3 DNA reads as TGCGCCAGCAGCACAGGCTGGACTAGCGGAAACAATGAGCAGTTCTTC.

The rearrangement uses TRBV7-2 and TRBJ2-3; 9 bases match TRBD2. V lost 2 bases and J lost 6; bases outside the gene matches: 6. The CDR3 loop spans 15 amino acids. The germline CDR1 and CDR2 sequences are SGHTA and FQGNSA. The CDR3 bases are TGTGCCAGCAGCTTACTGGGACTAGCTGGCGATACGCAGTATTTT. Amino acids: CASSLLGLAGDTQYF.

The V call is TRBV14, the J call TRBJ2-1; D may be TRBD1 (5 bases). Trimming took 0 bases from V and 13 from J, leaving 13 bases between them. The length of the CDR3 is 13 residues. Germline CDR1 SGHDN, CDR2 FVKESK. This CDR3 reads CASSQDLKGFQFF. In DNA form, the CDR3 reads TGTGCCAGCAGCCAAGATTTGAAGGGGTTTCAGTTCTTC.

The chain recombines TRBV11-2 with TRBJ2-7; D remains unclear. From germline, CDR1 is SGHAT and CDR2 FQNNGV. CDR3 size: 13 residues. Between the trimmed V and J ends, which lost 5 bases and 3 bases, there was a span of 11 bases. The CDR3 nucleotides read TGTGCCAGCAGCCCCATACACAGCTACGAGCAGTACTTC. Amino acids: CASSPIHSYEQYF.

This clone was counted only a few times. The V call is TRBV28, the J call TRBJ1-1, with 12 positions matching TRBD1. The CDR3 totals 16 residues. Trimming took 5 bases from V and 5 from J; bases not matched to a gene: 9. Germline V gene data show CDR1 as MDHEN and CDR2 as SYDVKM. This CDR3 is CASSLRGTGGYTEAFF. CDR3 nucleotides: TGTGCCAGCAGTCTAAGGGGGACAGGGGGCTATACTGAAGCTTTCTTT.

This clone has more than one count but fewer than ten. The genes are TRBV19 and TRBJ2-4, with D possibly matching TRBD1 (6 bases). This CDR3 spans 16 amino acids. V was shortened by 8 bases and J by 0 bases, with 17 bases between the two germline ends. The V gene's germline CDR1 is LNHDA and CDR2 SQIVND (reference sequence). The chain's CDR3 is CASSPRGTLAKNIQYF. The CDR3 DNA is TGTGCCAGTTCTCCCCGTGGGACACTAGCCAAAAACATTCAGTACTTC.

The table lists this clone with a few counts. The rearrangement joins TRBV11-2 to TRBJ2-2; 8 nucleotides align to TRBD1. This CDR3 contains 19 residues. The V gene end was trimmed by 6 bases and the J gene end by 0 bases; junction bases not matched to a gene: 15. Germline assignment: CDR1 SGHAT and CDR2 FQNNGV. The DNA of the CDR3 is TGTGCCAGCAGAAAAATCAGGGGGCGCGGCGAAACGAACACCGGGGAGCTGTTTTTT. Protein: CASRKIRGRGETNTGELFF.

Many counts were recorded for this clone. Other DNA variants within this sample encode the same CDR3. The chain has TRBV18 and TRBJ1-1; D is perhaps TRBD1 (5 bases). Germline assignment: CDR1 KGHSH and CDR2 LQKENI. The length of the CDR3 is 13 residues. Between the trimmed V and J ends, which lost 2 bases and 1 base, there was a span of 5 bases. CDR3 sequence: CASSPGQNTEAFF. CDR3 in DNA: TGTGCCAGCTCACCAGGACAGAACACTGAAGCTTTCTTT.

The chain couples TRBV7-9 to TRBJ2-3, with 8 bases aligning to TRBD1. Germline assignment: CDR1 SEHNR and CDR2 FQNEAQ (reference sequence). V was clipped by 4 bases and J by 5 bases; unmatched bases: 5. The CDR3 covers 14 residues. DNA of the CDR3: TGTGCCAGCAGCTCGAGACAGGGGATAGATACGCAGTATTTT. Its translation is CASSSRQGIDTQYF.

V is TRBV7-9 and J is TRBJ2-7; D perhaps matches TRBD1 (5 bases). This CDR3 has 14 amino acids. Per the germline V gene, CDR1 is SEHNR and CDR2 is FQNEAQ (reference sequence). With 3 bases removed from V and 5 bases from J, the gap between germline ends came to 14 bases. The CDR3 loop is CASSFRQGIDEQYF. The CDR3 region has the DNA TGTGCCAGCAGCTTTAGGCAGGGAATAGACGAGCAGTACTTC.

This clone appeared a few times. The rearrangement links TRBV6-5 to TRBJ2-7; a possible D gene is TRBD2 (5 bases). CDR3 length equals 16 residues. Germline-derived CDR1 and CDR2 are MNHEY and SVGAGI. The V gene lost 2 bases and the J gene lost 0 bases, with 14 bases spanning the gap. The CDR3 region has the DNA TGTGCCAGCAGTTACGAGGGTCAGTCTCCCTCCTACGAGCAGTACGTC. This gives the protein CASSYEGQSPSYEQYV.

This chain connects TRBV28 to TRBJ2-7, with 7 positions matching TRBD2. The V gene's germline CDR1 is MDHEN and CDR2 SYDVKM. The CDR3 spans 14 residues. V was pared by 6 bases and J by 1 base, with 6 bases of the junction left unmatched. CDR3 DNA: TGTGCCAGCAGACAACCTAGCGGTTCCTACGAGCAGTACTTC. It specifies CASRQPSGSYEQYF.

The J gene is TRBJ2-5, the V gene TRBV10-3; possible D gene TRBD1, 5 bases. The CDR3 extends over 15 amino acids. Trimming left V 0 bases short and J 5 bases short, with 13 bases between. CDR1 and CDR2 from the germline V gene are ENHRY and SYGVKD. The CDR3 DNA reads as TGTGCCATCAGTGAGTCGAAGGGGAAGTCTGAGACCCAGTACTTC. Translating gives CAISESKGKSETQYF.

This clone has just a few counts. V is TRBV7-8 and J is TRBJ2-3, with a possible D match to TRBD1 (6 bases). The CDR3 is 14 amino acids. The germline V gene encodes CDR1 SGHVS and CDR2 FQNEAQ. V was shortened by 0 bases and J by 5 bases, with 9 bases between the two germline ends. The DNA for the CDR3 is TGTGCCAGCAGCTTAGCGAGCAGGGGAGATACGCAGTATTTT. Residues: CASSLASRGDTQYF.

This clone turned up a few times. This chain links TRBV28 with TRBJ2-1, with 8 bases that match TRBD2. From germline, CDR1 is MDHEN and CDR2 SYDVKM. The CDR3 sequence is 19 residues long. V was clipped by 2 bases and J by 6 bases; unmatched bases: 18. The CDR3 region is CASSLLGTWGRGGGNEQFF. The CDR3 DNA sequence: TGTGCCAGCAGTTTACTTGGCACGTGGGGTCGGGGGGGTGGCAATGAGCAGTTCTTC.

This clone has just a few counts. The CDR3 protein is CASSDLDGTSNEQFF. The CDR3 DNA is TGTGCCAGCAGTGACCTCGACGGGACTAGCAATGAGCAGTTCTTC. The V and J genes are TRBV2 and TRBJ2-1, with 8 bases matching TRBD2. The CDR3 length is 15 residues. Losses at the gene ends were 3 bases for V and 6 bases for J; bases not matched to a gene: 7. The germline V gene has CDR1 SNHLY and CDR2 FYNNEI.

The rearrangement links TRBV9 to TRBJ1-1, with 8 bases that match TRBD1. CDR1 is SGDLS, CDR2 YYNGEE, per germline. V lost 3 bases to trimming and J lost 11 bases; unmatched junction nucleotides: 15. The CDR3 runs to 15 residues. The CDR3 spells CASSEAGGTGGDAFF. The CDR3 DNA is TGTGCCAGCAGCGAGGCGGGGGGGACAGGCGGAGACGCTTTCTTT.

The gene calls are TRBV5-1 and TRBJ2-1, with 14 nucleotides matching TRBD2. CDR3 length: 20 amino acids. The ends lost 4 bases at V and 0 bases at J; junction bases unmatched: 12. Germline V gene lookup returns CDR1 SGHRS and CDR2 YFSETQ. Written as DNA, the CDR3 is TGCGCCAGCAGCCCGTTCGGGACTAGCGGGAGTGTTCGCTCCTACAATGAGCAGTTCTTC. Its protein product is CASSPFGTSGSVRSYNEQFF. Combining the CDR3 with reference TRBV5-1 and TRBJ2-1 gives the whole variable domain KAGVTQTPRYLIKTRGQQVTLSCSPISGHRSVSWYQQTPGQGLQFLFEYFSETQRNKGNFPGRFSGRQFSNSRSEMNVSTLELGDSALYLCASSPFGTSGSVRSYNEQFFGPGTRLTVL.

This clone was observed a few times. The chain combines TRBV5-1 with TRBJ2-3, with 10 positions matching TRBD2. This CDR3 is 17 amino acids long. The germline V gene encodes CDR1 SGHRS and CDR2 YFSETQ. Trimming cost V 4 bases and J 2 bases; bases outside gene matches: 10. CDR3 nucleotide sequence: TGCGCCAGCAGCACTGCAGGGACTAGCGATCTCACAGATACGCAGTATTTT. Protein product: CASSTAGTSDLTDTQYF.

This clone was recorded a few times. The chain joins TRBV11-2 to TRBJ2-1; TRBD1 matches at 8 bases. This CDR3 is built from 15 residues. Germline V gene sequence: CDR1 SGHAT, CDR2 FQNNGV. J lost 4 bases, V lost 5 bases, and 7 bases had no gene match. CDR3 bases: TGTGCCAGCAGCCCCCAGGGGGCGGGGTACAATGAGCAGTTCTTC. Translated, it gives CASSPQGAGYNEQFF.

The CDR3 DNA reads as TGTGCCAGCAGCTCCGCCGGGAGCGGGAGGACCAATGAGCAGTTCTTC. This gives the protein CASSSAGSGRTNEQFF. The chain employs TRBV7-2 and TRBJ2-1, with 9 bases identical to TRBD2. V was clipped by 4 bases and J by 6 bases; unmatched bases: 10. CDR3 size: 16 residues. Germline lookup yields CDR1 SGHTA and CDR2 FQGNSA.

This clone has a single count. This chain joins TRBV28 and TRBJ2-7; 7 bases map to TRBD2. Germline values: CDR1 MDHEN, CDR2 SYDVKM. This CDR3 comprises 15 residues. J gave up 2 bases and V 5 bases, and 9 bases lay outside the gene matches. The DNA of the CDR3 is TGTGCCAGCAGTGCCCCTAGCGGTGGGGCCTACGAGCAGTACGTC. Residues: CASSAPSGGAYEQYV.

The CDR3 DNA reads as TGTGCCAGCAGCGTAGTGGGGCAGGGGGTTACTGAAGCTTTCTTT. Amino acids: CASSVVGQGVTEAFF. This chain links TRBV9 with TRBJ1-1, with TRBD1 matching over 7 bases. V lost 0 bases to trimming and J lost 5 bases; unmatched junction nucleotides: 7. The CDR3 is 15 residues long. Germline assignment: CDR1 SGDLS and CDR2 YYNGEE. The full variable domain, rest sourced from reference TRBV9 and TRBJ1-1, is DSGVTQTPKHLITATGQRVTLRCSPRSGDLSVYWYQQSLDQGLQFLIQYYNGEERAKGNILERFSAQQFPDLHSELNLSSLELGDSALYFCASSVVGQGVTEAFFGQGTRLTVV.

This chain connects TRBV6-1 to TRBJ2-6; maybe TRBD2 (5 bases). The germline CDR1 and CDR2 sequences are MNHNS and SASEGT. The CDR3 runs 15 residues. V lost 4 bases and J 6 bases, leaving 13 bases between the germline ends. CDR3 in DNA: TGTGCCAGCAGTGGAGGGCAGGCCCCGGCCAACGTCCTGACTTTC. Its protein is CASSGGQAPANVLTF.

V is TRBV4-1 and J is TRBJ2-1, with 11 bases fitting TRBD2. Losses at the gene ends were 4 bases for V and 7 bases for J; bases not matched to a gene: 6. The CDR3 extends over 15 amino acids. Germline lookup yields CDR1 MGHRA and CDR2 YSYEKL. The CDR3 here is CASSRISGRGNEQFF. The DNA for the CDR3 is TGCGCCAGCAGCCGAATTAGCGGGAGGGGGAATGAGCAGTTCTTC.

The chain uses TRBV2 and TRBJ1-1; possibly TRBD1 for D (5 bases). This CDR3 is 13 amino acids long. In germline, CDR1 is SNHLY, CDR2 FYNNEI. The V end lost 1 base, the J end lost 11 bases, and 14 bases lay between the germline ends. Written as DNA, the CDR3 is TGTGCCAGCAGTGAAGTCCCAGCAGGGAAGGCTTTCTTT. This translates into CASSEVPAGKAFF.